The clone carrying this T cell receptor beta chain was seen a few times. The antigen remains unidentified. This specimen belongs to a study of vaccination effects on CD4 cells after COVID-19. In the ViraFEST assay, antigen-specific CD4+ clonotypes were identified by expansion after peptide-pool stimulation. Once cultured for roughly 10 days, the cells underwent separation to obtain CD4+ T cells. The infection with SARS-CoV-2 (confirmed by PCR) occurred in this person between March and December 2020. From germline, CDR1 is KGHSH and CDR2 LQKENI. The V and J ends lost 1 base and 1 base respectively, with 7 bases between them. CDR3 length: 14 amino acids. The method was immunoSEQ multiplex PCR; TCRdb's version includes in-frame clones alone and lacks a portion of them. Of about 25,000 clones listed, roughly 76% are singletons.

The clonotype comes from a human donor who had a prior SARS-CoV-2 infection. The sample consisted of CD4+ T cells from PBMCs cultured with SARS-CoV-2 spike peptides, taken before COVID-19 vaccination. The genes are TRBV18 and TRBJ1-1, with D tentatively TRBD1 (5 bases). CDR3 in DNA: TGTGCCAGCTCACCACTCACAGGGAACACTGAAGCTTTCTTT. It translates to CASSPLTGNTEAFF.